A selection of T cell receptor beta chains follows, all from one sample in a study of long-term antiretroviral therapy in people with HIV. Profiled with immunoSEQ multiplex PCR; TCRdb holds only in-frame clones, not every one. The sample carries roughly 21,000 clones, roughly 87% recorded once. Sequences were derived from unsorted PBMCs, sampled 0.2 years before starting antiretroviral therapy. The receptors derive from a man aged 18 to 30 with HIV. Each CDR3 is given with its conserved first and last residue. A D gene is named only where the DNA matches it firmly. Only part of the rows carry a size: once, few, many, or a class if the clone is expanded.

>TRBV7-8|NA|NA|TRBJ1-1
TGTGCCAGCAGCTCCCGAGGCGGGATGAACACTGAAGCTTTCTTT
CASSSRGGMNTEAFF
>TRBV6-5|NA|NA|TRBJ1-2
TGTGCCAGCAGTCACAACAGATACTCGGGTTATGGCTACACCTTC
CASSHNRYSGYGYTF
>TRBV7-8|NA|NA|TRBJ1-5
TGTGCCAGCAGCTCATGGTGGGGGAGGACTCAGCCCCAGCATTTT
CASSSWWGRTQPQHF
>TRBV9|once|NA|TRBJ2-5
TGTGCCAGCAGCGTGGATGAGGGCTGGGAGACCCAGTACTTC
CASSVDEGWETQYF
>TRBV29-1|NA|TRBD1|TRBJ2-7
TGCAGCGGGGGGGACAGGAGCTCCTACGAGCAGTACTTC
CSGGDRSSYEQYF
>TRBV27|NA|TRBD1|TRBJ2-7
TGTGCCGGCCACCCGGGACAGGGTTGGTACGAGCAGTACTTC
CAGHPGQGWYEQYF
>TRBV27|once|NA|TRBJ2-2
TGTGCCAGCAGTCTATCCCCCGGGACGGCTGCGAACACCGGGGAGCTGTTTTTT
CASSLSPGTAANTGELFF
>TRBV30|NA|NA|TRBJ1-5
TGTGCCTGGAATAGTTTGGGTAGCAATCAGCCCCAGCATTTT
CAWNSLGSNQPQHF
>TRBV4-1|few|NA|TRBJ1-1
TGCGCCAGCAGCCAAGATCTTCGGACAGTAACTGAAGCTTTCTTT
CASSQDLRTVTEAFF
>TRBV21-1|NA|NA|TRBJ2-4
TGTGCCAGCAGCACAATACCGGGACAGGTCAAAAACATTCAGTACTTC
CASSTIPGQVKNIQYF
>TRBV5-4|NA|NA|TRBJ1-1
TGTGCCAGCAGCTTTGAAAGAGGGTCCACTGAAGCTTTCTTT
CASSFERGSTEAFF
>TRBV6-6|NA|TRBD1|TRBJ2-2
TGTGCCAGCAGTTTGGGACAGGGGGCCATTACCGGGGAGCTGTTTTTT
CASSLGQGAITGELFF
>TRBV5-1|NA|NA|TRBJ2-7
TGCGCCAGCAGCTTGGGTCCGGGGAGCTACGAGCAGTACTTC
CASSLGPGSYEQYF
>TRBV12-5|few|NA|TRBJ2-7
TGTGCTAGTGGTTTGATGGGGATCTCCTACGAGCAGTACTTC
CASGLMGISYEQYF
>TRBV27|NA|NA|TRBJ2-5
TGTGCCAGCAGTTTAGGATTTAAAGAGACCCAGTACTTC
CASSLGFKETQYF
>TRBV5-1|NA|NA|TRBJ2-2
TGCGCCAGCAGCCATGTTAACACCGGGGAGCTGTTTTTT
CASSHVNTGELFF
>TRBV27|NA|TRBD1|TRBJ2-1
TGTGCCAGCAGTTCTGCGGACAGGGGGGTGTCCGATGAGCAGTTCTTC
CASSSADRGVSDEQFF
>TRBV13|NA|NA|TRBJ2-7
TGTGCCAGCAGCTTAGGGTTCTACGAGCAGTACTTC
CASSLGFYEQYF
>TRBV30|NA|TRBD1|TRBJ2-6
TGTGCCTGGAGGGGGGACAGGGCTGGGGCCAACGTCCTGACTTTC
CAWRGDRAGANVLTF
>TRBV9|NA|NA|TRBJ1-4
TGTGCCAGCAGCTCCCCCGACGGTAAACTGTTTTTT
CASSSPDGKLFF
>TRBV5-1|NA|TRBD2|TRBJ2-3
TGCGCCAGCACCCAAGCGGGAGGGTCCACAGATACGCAGTATTTT
CASTQAGGSTDTQYF